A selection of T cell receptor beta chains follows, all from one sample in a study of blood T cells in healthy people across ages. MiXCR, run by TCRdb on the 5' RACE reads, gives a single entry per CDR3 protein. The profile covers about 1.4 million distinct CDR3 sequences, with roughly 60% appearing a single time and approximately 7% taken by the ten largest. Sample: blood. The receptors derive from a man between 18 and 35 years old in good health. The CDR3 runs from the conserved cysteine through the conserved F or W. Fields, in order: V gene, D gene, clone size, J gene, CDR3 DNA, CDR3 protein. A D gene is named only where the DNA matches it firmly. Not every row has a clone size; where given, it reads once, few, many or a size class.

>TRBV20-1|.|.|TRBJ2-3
TGCAGTGCTAGAAAGCCCGGCGGGGATACGCAGTATTTT
CSARKPGGDTQYF
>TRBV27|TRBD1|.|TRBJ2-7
TGTGCCACCGGTCGACGAGGGGGCGTCTACGAGCAGTACTTC
CATGRRGGVYEQYF
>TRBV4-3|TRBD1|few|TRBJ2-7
TGCGCCAGCAGCCAAGATATGGGGGACAGGGCCTACGAGCAGTACTTC
CASSQDMGDRAYEQYF
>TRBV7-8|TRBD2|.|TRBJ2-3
TGTGCCAGCAGCATCTATTCCTCGACTAGCGGGGGTACAGATACGCAGTATTTT
CASSIYSSTSGGTDTQYF
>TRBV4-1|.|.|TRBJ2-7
TGCGCCAGCAGCCAAGCTATCGGGAGCTCCTACGAGCAGTACTTC
CASSQAIGSSYEQYF
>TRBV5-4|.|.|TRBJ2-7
TGTGCCAGCAGCTCCGGGGGGACATCAGATCCCACCTACGAGCAGTACTTC
CASSSGGTSDPTYEQYF
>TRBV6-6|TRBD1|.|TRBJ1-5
TGTGCCAGCTCCAGACCGGGACAGGGCAATCAGCCCCAGCATTTT
CASSRPGQGNQPQHF
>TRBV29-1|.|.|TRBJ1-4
TGCAGCGTTGAAAAGGCAGGAACGGGGCAAGAAAAACTGTTTTTT
CSVEKAGTGQEKLFF
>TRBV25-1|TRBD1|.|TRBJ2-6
TGTGCCAGCAGTGAAACGACAGGGCGCTCTGGGGCCAACGTCCTGACTTTC
CASSETTGRSGANVLTF
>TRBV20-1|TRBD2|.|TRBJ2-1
TGCAGTGCTAGTAGCGGGAGGTTCAATGAGCAGTTCTTC
CSASSGRFNEQFF
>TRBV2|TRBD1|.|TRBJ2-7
TGTGCCAGCACTCCGGGACAGACCCTCGAGCAGTACTTC
CASTPGQTLEQYF
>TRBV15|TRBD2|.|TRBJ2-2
TGTGCCACCAGCAGATATACTAGCGGAAACACCGGGGAGCTGTTTTTT
CATSRYTSGNTGELFF
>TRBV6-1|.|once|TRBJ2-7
TGTGCCAGCAGTGAAAGACCCGGGGGTTCCTACGAGCAGTACTTC
CASSERPGGSYEQYF
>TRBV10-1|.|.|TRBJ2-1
TGCGCCAGCAGCCCCGCTGAAGGAGGCTACAATGAGCAGTTCTTC
CASSPAEGGYNEQFF
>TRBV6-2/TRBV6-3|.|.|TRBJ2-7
TGTGCCAGCAGTTACATCTTGGGGCAGGGGCTCTCCTACGAGCAGTACTTC
CASSYILGQGLSYEQYF
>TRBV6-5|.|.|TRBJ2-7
TGTGCCAGCAGTTACTCGAGGACTAAGGTTGACAACGAGCAGTACTTC
CASSYSRTKVDNEQYF
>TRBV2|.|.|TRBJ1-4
TGTGCCAGCAGTGGAGGGACCGCTGAAAAACTGTTTTTT
CASSGGTAEKLFF
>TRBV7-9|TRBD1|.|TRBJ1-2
TGTGCCAGCAGCTCCCTCTTGACAGGGGACTATGGTTACACCTTC
CASSSLLTGDYGYTF
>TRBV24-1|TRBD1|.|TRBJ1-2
TGTGCCACCAGTGATTTGCCTCAGGGGGCCGGCTACACCTTC
CATSDLPQGAGYTF
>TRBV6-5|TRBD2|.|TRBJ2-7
TGTGCCAGCAGCCTCCCGGGGGGAGATTCGCAGTACTTC
CASSLPGGDSQYF
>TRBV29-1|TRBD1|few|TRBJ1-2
TGCAGCGCCTCCCCGGGACAGGGGGCTGGCTACACCTTC
CSASPGQGAGYTF
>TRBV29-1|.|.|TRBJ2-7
TGCAGCGGAGCCACTGGCTACGAGCAGTACTTC
CSGATGYEQYF
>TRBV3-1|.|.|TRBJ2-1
TGTGCCAGCAGCCAATTGGCTATTAGGCAGTTCTTC
CASSQLAIRQFF
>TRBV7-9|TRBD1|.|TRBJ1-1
TGTGCCAGCAGCTTGGTTACAGGGGGGAAAGCTTTCTTT
CASSLVTGGKAFF
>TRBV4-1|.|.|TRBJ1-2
TGCGCCAGCAGCCAGGCGGGCCGGCACTATGGCTACACCTTC
CASSQAGRHYGYTF
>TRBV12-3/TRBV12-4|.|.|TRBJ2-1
TGTGCCAGCCTAGGGGGTTCCAAAAACATTCAGTTCTTC
CASLGGSKNIQFF
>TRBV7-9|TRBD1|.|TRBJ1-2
TGTGCCAGCTTCAGGGGGGGCTATGGCTACACCTTC
CASFRGGYGYTF
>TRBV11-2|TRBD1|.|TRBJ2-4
TGTGCCAGCAGCAGTGCTACGACAGGGGGCGAAAACATTCAGTACTTC
CASSSATTGGENIQYF
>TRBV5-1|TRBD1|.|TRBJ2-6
TGCGCCAGCAGCTTGGCCCCCTTAACGACAGGGGGCTACGCTGGGGCCAACGTCCTGACTTTC
CASSLAPLTTGGYAGANVLTF
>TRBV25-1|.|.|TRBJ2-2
TGTGCCAGCAGTGTAGGGGCGGGCGGGGAGCTGTTTTTT
CASSVGAGGELFF
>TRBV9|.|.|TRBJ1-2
TGTGCCAGCAGCGCACAACCGAGGCCTTCTAACTATGGCTACACCTTC
CASSAQPRPSNYGYTF
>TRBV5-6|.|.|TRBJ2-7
TGTGCCAGCAGCTTATCCCCAGGCGGTAACTACGAGCAGTACTTC
CASSLSPGGNYEQYF
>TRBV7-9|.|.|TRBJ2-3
TGTGCCAGCAGCTTAGCGACCGGAGATACGCAGTATTTT
CASSLATGDTQYF
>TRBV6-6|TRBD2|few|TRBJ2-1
TGTGCCAGCAGTTATAGCGGGACTCCCTACAATGAGCAGTTCTTC
CASSYSGTPYNEQFF
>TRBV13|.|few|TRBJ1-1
TGTGCCAGCAGCTTAGGCGGGGGGTACACTGAAGCTTTCTTT
CASSLGGGYTEAFF
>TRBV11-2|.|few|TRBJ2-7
TGTGCCAGCAGCTTGAACGGAGCTTACGAGCAGTACTTC
CASSLNGAYEQYF
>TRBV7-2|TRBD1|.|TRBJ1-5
TGTGCCAGCAGCTTAGAGGGACAGGGCCTTCAGCCCCAGCATTTT
CASSLEGQGLQPQHF
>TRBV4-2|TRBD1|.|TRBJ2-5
TGTGCCAGCAGCCAAACCGGGACAGGGGAATGGGAGACCCAGTACTTC
CASSQTGTGEWETQYF
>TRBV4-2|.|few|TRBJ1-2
TGTGCCAGCAGCCAAGATCTAGGGGATTTAGCCGACTATGGCTACACCTTC
CASSQDLGDLADYGYTF
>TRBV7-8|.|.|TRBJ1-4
TGTGCCAGCAGCTTGGGGCGCAGGGATGAAAAACTGTTTTTT
CASSLGRRDEKLFF
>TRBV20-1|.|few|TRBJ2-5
TGCAGTGCTGCGTCATCCGGGGTCCAAGAGACCCAGTACTTC
CSAASSGVQETQYF
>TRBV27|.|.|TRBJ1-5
TGTGCCAGCAGTTTATCCAGGGCAGGCTCCCAGCCCCAGCATTTT
CASSLSRAGSQPQHF
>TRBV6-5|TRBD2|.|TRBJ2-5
TGTGCCAGCAGACTAGCGGTGAGCAATGAGCAGTACTTC
CASRLAVSNEQYF
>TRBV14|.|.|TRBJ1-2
TGTGCCAGCAGCCAAGATCGGGCAGTCTATGGCTACACCTTC
CASSQDRAVYGYTF
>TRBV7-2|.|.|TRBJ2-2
TGTGCCAGCAGCTTACGGGGGCCCGGGGAGCTGTTTTTT
CASSLRGPGELFF
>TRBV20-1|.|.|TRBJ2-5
TGCAGTGCTAGTGATCTGGGGGAGACCCAGTACTTC
CSASDLGETQYF
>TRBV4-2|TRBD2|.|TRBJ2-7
TGTGCCAGCAGCCAAGAGGATCGCGGGGGAAACGAGCAGTACTTC
CASSQEDRGGNEQYF
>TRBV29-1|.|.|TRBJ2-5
TGCAGCGTTGCTGGGACGTACCAAGAGACCCAGTACTTC
CSVAGTYQETQYF
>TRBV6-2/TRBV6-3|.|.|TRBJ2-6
TGTGCCAGCAGACCCACTTCGGCCTCGGGGAACTCTGGGGCCAACGTCCTGACTTTC
CASRPTSASGNSGANVLTF
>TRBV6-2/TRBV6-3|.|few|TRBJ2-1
TGTGCCAGCAGTCCAGACCGAGGACGTCAGTTTACCAATGAGCAGTTCTTC
CASSPDRGRQFTNEQFF
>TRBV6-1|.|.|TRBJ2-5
TGTGCCAGCAGTAGACAGCCTTCTATGAAAGAGACCCAGTACTTC
CASSRQPSMKETQYF
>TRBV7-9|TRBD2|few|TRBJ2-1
TGTGCCAGCAGCTTAGTGGCGGGGGTAGGCAATGAGCAGTTCTTC
CASSLVAGVGNEQFF
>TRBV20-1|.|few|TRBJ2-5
TGCAGTGCTCCGGACACGGCGGTCGGCCAGTACTTC
CSAPDTAVGQYF
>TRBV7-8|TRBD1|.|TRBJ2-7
TGTGCCAGCAGCTTAGACTGGTGGGGCAGGGGGACCTCCTACGAGCAGTACTTC
CASSLDWWGRGTSYEQYF
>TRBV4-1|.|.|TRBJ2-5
TGCGCCAGCAGCCAAGAAGGAGGGTTGAAGCGTCAAGAGACCCAGTACTTC
CASSQEGGLKRQETQYF